The 19 T cell receptor beta chains listed next were all sequenced from one sample in a study of PD-L1 blockade in urothelial cancer. Assay used: immunoSEQ multiplex PCR; TCRdb lists only in-frame clones, some missing. The table records around 100,000 clones, approximately 85% of them present only once. The sequencing used PBMCs, collected around atezolizumab (anti-PD-L1) treatment. All receptors derive from a man between 50 and 59 years old with urothelial cancer.

The gene calls are TRBV28 and TRBJ1-2, with D possibly TRBD1 on 5 matching bases. Germline V gives CDR1 MDHEN, CDR2 SYDVKM. The CDR3 covers 15 residues. V lost 1 base and J lost 4, with 13 bases in between. The CDR3 sequence is CASSLFGGSTYGYTF. CDR3 DNA: TGTGCCAGCAGTTTATTCGGGGGGTCCACCTATGGCTACACCTTC.

The chain combines TRBV28 with TRBJ1-1; weak D call: TRBD1 (6 bases). V shed 7 bases and J shed 5 bases, with 14 bases lying between them. The CDR3 is 13 residues long. CDR1 and CDR2 (germline): MDHEN, SYDVKM. This chain's CDR3 is CASTLQGRTEAFF. For the CDR3, the DNA is TGTGCCAGCACCCTACAGGGACGGACTGAAGCTTTCTTT.

This chain links TRBV13 with TRBJ1-1, with 7 positions matching TRBD1. Germline trimming cut 7 bases from V and 5 bases from J; bases unmatched to any gene: 10. This CDR3 has 14 amino acids. Germline V gene sequence: CDR1 PRHDT, CDR2 FYEKMQ (reference sequence). CDR3 sequence (DNA): TGTGCCAGCAAGCCGGGACAGTATCATACTGAAGCTTTCTTT. This gives the protein CASKPGQYHTEAFF.

The V and J genes are TRBV28 and TRBJ2-2; 9 bases map to TRBD1. V trimming: 8 bases; J trimming: 6 bases; junction bases outside the gene matches: 7. Germline CDR1 and CDR2: MDHEN and SYDVKM. The CDR3 extends over 14 amino acids. The CDR3 DNA sequence: TGTGCCAGCTCCGGGACAGGGCTGTCCGGGGAGCTGTTTTTT. This gives the protein CASSGTGLSGELFF.

The J gene is TRBJ2-3, the V gene TRBV15; the D is unclear. Germline values: CDR1 LNHNV, CDR2 YYDKDF (reference sequence). Trimming pared 5 bases from V and 9 bases from J, leaving 18 bases between. This CDR3 spans 14 amino acids. CDR3 region: CATSLEFVTVTQYF. CDR3 nucleotide sequence: TGTGCCACCAGCTTGGAGTTCGTTACGGTGACGCAGTATTTT.

The V gene is TRBV2, the J gene TRBJ1-2, with 9 nucleotides matching TRBD1. The CDR3 consists of 13 residues. Trimming removed 4 bases from V and 6 bases from J; junction bases left unmatched: 3. Germline CDR1 reads SNHLY; CDR2 reads FYNNEI. The CDR3 DNA follows: TGTGCCAGCAGTGGGGACAGGGTAGATGGCTACACCTTC. Its protein product is CASSGDRVDGYTF.

The chain is built from TRBV7-9 and TRBJ2-7; 10 bases line up with TRBD2. There are 16 residues in the CDR3. Per the germline V gene, CDR1 is SEHNR and CDR2 is FQNEAQ (reference sequence). The ends lost 2 bases at V and 1 base at J; junction bases unmatched: 5. The chain's CDR3 is CASSLFSSGSSYEQYF. The DNA for the CDR3 is TGTGCCAGCAGCTTATTTTCTAGCGGGAGTTCCTACGAGCAGTACTTC.

The chain couples TRBV13 to TRBJ1-1, with 7 bases aligning to TRBD1. Trimming took 5 bases from V and 0 from J; bases not matched to a gene: 9. CDR3 length equals 16 residues. Germline assignment: CDR1 PRHDT and CDR2 FYEKMQ (reference sequence). CDR3 in amino acids: CASSTRDSYMNTEAFF. The CDR3 DNA sequence: TGTGCCAGCAGCACCCGGGACAGTTACATGAACACTGAAGCTTTCTTT.

The V and J genes are TRBV6-1 and TRBJ1-5, with D uncertain. CDR3 length: 15 amino acids. Trimming stripped 1 base from V and 7 bases from J, with 14 bases between. From germline, CDR1 is MNHNS and CDR2 SASEGT. CDR3 DNA sequence: TGTGCCAGCAGTGAAGGCGTGGGTCCCGGGCAGCCCCAGCATTTT. Translation: CASSEGVGPGQPQHF.

The V and J genes are TRBV6-6 and TRBJ1-5, with D tentatively TRBD1 (6 bases). The germline gives CDR1 MNHNY, CDR2 SVGAGI (reference sequence). This CDR3 is built from 15 residues. Trimming cost V 5 bases and J 0 bases, with 11 bases left between them. This CDR3 is CASSQTGVSNQPQHF. DNA of the CDR3: TGTGCCAGCAGTCAGACAGGCGTTAGCAATCAGCCCCAGCATTTT.

In nucleotides, the CDR3 is TGTGCCAGCAGTGCCACCCCAACTAGTCGCGAGACCCAGTACTTC. Amino acids: CASSATPTSRETQYF. The chain recombines TRBV2 with TRBJ2-5, with a possible D match to TRBD2 (5 bases). V was cut by 4 bases and J by 5 bases, with 17 bases left in between. The CDR3 totals 15 residues. Germline V gives CDR1 SNHLY, CDR2 FYNNEI.

The chain carries TRBV21-1 and TRBJ2-2; the table calls TRBD1, which could not be checked here. TRBV21-1 is noted as a pseudogene. CDR3 length equals 16 residues. This CDR3 reads CASPRSGTSNTGELFF. CDR3 sequence (DNA): TGTGCCAGCCCCCGTTCAGGCACCTCGAACACCGGGGAGCTGTTTTTT.

This chain joins TRBV27 and TRBJ1-5, with a possible D match to TRBD1 (5 bases). The V gene lost 3 bases and the J gene lost 3 bases, with 12 bases spanning the gap. The CDR3 totals 15 residues. Germline values: CDR1 MNHEY, CDR2 SMNVEV (reference sequence). The CDR3 nucleotides read TGTGCCAGCAGTTTGTCGAGACAGTCCAATCAGCCCCAGCATTTT. It encodes CASSLSRQSNQPQHF.

This chain connects TRBV11-2 to TRBJ2-2; TRBD2 matches at 7 bases. In germline, CDR1 is SGHAT, CDR2 FQNNGV. There are 17 residues in the CDR3. The V segment lost 2 bases and the J segment 0 bases; nucleotides outside the gene matches: 6. CDR3 DNA: TGTGCCAGCAGCTTATTGGCGGGAGCCACGAACACCGGGGAGCTGTTTTTT. Translated, it gives CASSLLAGATNTGELFF.

This clone was detected once. CDR3 DNA sequence: TGTGCCAGCAGCCCTACAGGGGACTCCTACAATGAGCAGTTCTTC. Translated: CASSPTGDSYNEQFF. This rearrangement joins TRBV9 to TRBJ2-1; the match to TRBD1 covers 7 bases. The trim removed 4 bases at V and 0 bases at J, leaving 4 bases unmatched. The CDR3 runs 15 residues. Germline loops: CDR1 SGDLS, CDR2 YYNGEE.

V gene TRBV7-9 combines with J gene TRBJ2-3, with D uncertain. The V and J ends lost 2 bases and 2 bases respectively, with 11 bases between them. Germline CDR1 SEHNR, CDR2 FQNEAQ (reference sequence). This CDR3 has 15 amino acids. CDR3 bases: TGTGCCAGCAGCTTAACGTCCAGTTTCACAGATACGCAGTATTTT. This encodes CASSLTSSFTDTQYF.

The chain uses TRBV5-1 and TRBJ2-2, with 7 bases fitting TRBD1. Germline V lookup: CDR1 SGHRS, CDR2 YFSETQ. Trimming cost V 2 bases and J 0 bases; bases outside gene matches: 7. The CDR3 length is 17 residues. CDR3 DNA sequence: TGCGCCAGCAGCTTACCCCTGACAGGGTCGAACACCGGGGAGCTGTTTTTT. It translates to CASSLPLTGSNTGELFF.

This clone was detected once. The V and J genes are TRBV10-2 and TRBJ2-1; TRBD2 matches at 11 bases. Germline CDR1 is WSHSY and CDR2 is SAAADI. J was trimmed by 0 bases and V by 7 bases; bases with no gene match: 14. This CDR3 is 19 amino acids long. The CDR3 coding sequence is TGCGCCAGCACCCTCAGCGGGCTAGCGGGAGGAAGCTCCTACAATGAGCAGTTCTTC. It is translated as CASTLSGLAGGSSYNEQFF.

This chain uses TRBV5-1 with TRBJ2-2; weak D call: TRBD1 (6 bases). The ends were cut back, 4 bases at V and 2 bases at J, with 9 bases in the middle. This CDR3 spans 14 amino acids. In germline, CDR1 is SGHRS, CDR2 YFSETQ. In DNA form, the CDR3 reads TGCGCCAGCAGCCCCGGGACAAACACCGGGGAGCTGTTTTTT. This translates into CASSPGTNTGELFF. Together with reference TRBV5-1 and TRBJ2-2, the CDR3 gives the full variable domain: KAGVTQTPRYLIKTRGQQVTLSCSPISGHRSVSWYQQTPGQGLQFLFEYFSETQRNKGNFPGRFSGRQFSNSRSEMNVSTLELGDSALYLCASSPGTNTGELFFGEGSRLTVL.